This TCR beta chain was sequenced during a study of Graves' ophthalmopathy and Graves' hyperthyroidism. About the study: No ophthalmopathy within 18 months of follow-up signified stable hyperthyroidism.

Transcripts of RNA were the source for amplifying TCR beta CDR3 regions. After a first-round RT-PCR with HTBI primers, a second-round multiplex PCR was run. TCRdb analysed the multiplex PCR reads with MiXCR anew, one entry per CDR3 protein. The sample has 1 million to 1.3 million distinct CDR3 sequences; around a third are singletons. Diagnoses were established from clinical symptoms, serum thyroxine, TRAb, thyroid ultrasound and orbital computed tomography. Study-level findings and limits: Ophthalmopathy progression was predicted by the model at approximately 71% sensitivity and 72% to 75% specificity.

The V gene's germline CDR1 is SNHLY and CDR2 FYNNEI. The CDR3 sequence is 13 residues long. Note on this clonotype: Its antigen is still unknown. One base away lies a much larger clone, so this may be a sequencing read error.

The sequenced material came from peripheral blood or thyroid tissue (not recorded which). The chain carries TRBV2 and TRBJ2-5; D might be TRBD2 (5 bases). This clonotype was sampled from an adult man with Graves' hyperthyroidism. The CDR3 protein is CASGPTIVGTQYF. In DNA form, the CDR3 reads TGCGCCAGCGGCCCGACGATAGTGGGGACCCAGTACTTC.